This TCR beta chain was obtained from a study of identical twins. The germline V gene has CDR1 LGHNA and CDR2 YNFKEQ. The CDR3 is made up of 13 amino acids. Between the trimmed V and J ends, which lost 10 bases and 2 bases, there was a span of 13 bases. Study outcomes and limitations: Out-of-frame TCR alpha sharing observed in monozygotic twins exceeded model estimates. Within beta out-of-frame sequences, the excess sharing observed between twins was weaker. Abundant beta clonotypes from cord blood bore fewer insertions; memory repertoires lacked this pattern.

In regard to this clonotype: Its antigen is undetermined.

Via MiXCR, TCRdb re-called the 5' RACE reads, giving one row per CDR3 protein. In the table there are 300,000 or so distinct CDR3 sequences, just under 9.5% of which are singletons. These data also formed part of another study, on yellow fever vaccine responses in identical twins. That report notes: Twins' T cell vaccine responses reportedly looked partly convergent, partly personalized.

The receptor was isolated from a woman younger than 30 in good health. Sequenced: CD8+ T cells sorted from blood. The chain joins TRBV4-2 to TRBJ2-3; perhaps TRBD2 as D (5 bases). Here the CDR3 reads CAMGTGVTDTQYF. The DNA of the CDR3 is TGTGCCATGGGCACCGGGGTCACAGATACGCAGTATTTT.